What follows are 20 T cell receptor beta chains derived from one specimen sequenced in a study of T-cell reconstitution after alpha-beta-depleted transplantation in children. Unique molecular identifiers were incorporated when the TCRbeta library was constructed. MiXCR, run by TCRdb on the PCR reads, gives a single entry per CDR3 protein. The table has about 200,000 distinct CDR3 sequences, about 6% seen once; the top ten hold roughly 4.7%. This specimen was PBMCs, taken before TCRalphabeta/CD19-depleted stem cell transplant. The receptor set was obtained from a girl under three years old with combined immunodeficiency, due to receive a stem cell transplant.

The chain has TRBV7-2 and TRBJ2-3, with 8 bases lining up with TRBD2. Germline CDR1 and CDR2: SGHTA and FQGNSA. V lost 3 bases to trimming and J lost 0 bases; unmatched junction nucleotides: 8. This CDR3 is built from 17 residues. The CDR3 DNA reads as TGTGCCAGCAGCTTCTTACTAGCGGCCTGGAGCACAGATACGCAGTATTTT. It is translated as CASSFLLAAWSTDTQYF.

The chain joins TRBV11-2 to TRBJ2-1, with 8 positions matching TRBD2. The CDR3 runs 18 residues. V lost 4 bases and J lost 8; bases outside the gene matches: 19. Germline V lookup: CDR1 SGHAT, CDR2 FQNNGV. As DNA, the CDR3 is TGTGCCAGCAGCTCGTTGAAGGGCGGGGGGCCGTTAGTTGATGAGCAGTTCTTC. This encodes CASSSLKGGGPLVDEQFF.

As regards this clonotype: A read error is possible here, since a much larger clone lies one base away. This chain uses TRBV14 with TRBJ2-4; TRBD1 or TRBD2 may be the D gene (6 bases each). The CDR3 is 12 residues long. From germline, CDR1 is SGHDN and CDR2 FVKESK. Here the CDR3 DNA reads TGTGGCAGCAGCCAAGAGGGGGGAATGCGGTACTTC. Its protein product is CGSSQEGGMRYF.

This clonotype was counted ten times or more. The chain recombines TRBV10-3 with TRBJ2-3; D not resolved. This CDR3 is 13 amino acids long. Between the trimmed V and J ends, which lost 2 bases and 2 bases, there was a span of 5 bases. Germline V gene data show CDR1 as ENHRY and CDR2 as SYGVKD. Here the CDR3 reads CAISEVHTDTQYF. Here the CDR3 DNA reads TGTGCCATCAGTGAGGTTCACACAGATACGCAGTATTTT.

The table lists this clonotype with many counts. The chain has TRBV11-2 and TRBJ1-1; TRBD1 might be the D (5 bases). Germline V gives CDR1 SGHAT, CDR2 FQNNGV. The V end lost 1 base, the J end lost 8 bases, and 14 bases lay between the germline ends. There are 14 residues in the CDR3. The CDR3 region has the DNA TGTGCCAGCAGCTTAGGCCAGGGAAGGAGAGAAGCTTTCTTT. This gives the protein CASSLGQGRREAFF.

The table lists this clonotype with many counts. This chain uses TRBV21-1 with TRBJ2-7; TRBD1, the table's D call, was not compared with the DNA. TRBV21-1 is given as a pseudogene. CDR3 length equals 15 residues. The CDR3 sequence is CASSKGGRGPYEQYF. In DNA, the CDR3 is TGTGCCAGCAGCAAAGGGGGCAGGGGACCGTACGAGCAGTACTTC.

This clonotype was counted at least ten times. The V call is TRBV4-1, the J call TRBJ2-1; no firm D call. V was pared by 0 bases and J by 8 bases, with 5 bases between. The CDR3 contains 12 residues. CDR1 MGHRA and CDR2 YSYEKL come from the germline V gene. The CDR3 coding sequence is TGCGCCAGCAGCCAAGATCTTCATGAGCAGTTCTTC. Translation gives CASSQDLHEQFF.

The chain links TRBV5-5 to TRBJ2-7; no definite D call. The ends were cut back, 3 bases at V and 1 base at J, with 2 bases in the middle. Germline CDR1 and CDR2: SGHKS and YYEKEE (reference sequence). CDR3 size: 11 residues. As DNA, the CDR3 is TGTGCCAGCAGCTGGTCCTACGAGCAGTACTTC. It encodes CASSWSYEQYF.

This clonotype was counted at least ten times. The V call is TRBV9, the J call TRBJ2-1, with TRBD1 as a possible D gene (7 bases). Trimming left V 0 bases short and J 4 bases short, with 14 bases between. CDR3 size: 16 residues. Germline CDR1 SGDLS, CDR2 YYNGEE. CDR3 region: CASSVEAPGGYNEQFF. The CDR3 nucleotides read TGTGCCAGCAGCGTAGAGGCTCCAGGGGGGTACAATGAGCAGTTCTTC.

This clonotype was counted ten times or more. The gene calls are TRBV12-3 or TRBV12-4 and TRBJ1-3; the D gene is possibly TRBD1 (6 bases). V gave up 7 bases and J gave up 2 bases, with 18 bases separating them. This CDR3 spans 16 amino acids. CDR3: CASTRGHLGPGNTIYF. DNA of the CDR3: TGTGCCAGCACCCGGGGACACCTGGGACCTGGAAACACCATATATTTT.

V gene TRBV19 combines with J gene TRBJ2-2; possible D gene TRBD2, 5 bases. V was pared by 10 bases and J by 1 base, with 13 bases between. The germline gives CDR1 LNHDA, CDR2 SQIVND (reference sequence). The CDR3 sequence is 14 residues long. The CDR3 is CATTDYLNTGELFF. The CDR3 DNA is TGTGCCACCACCGACTACTTGAACACCGGGGAGCTGTTTTTT.

This clonotype was detected ten times or more. The chain uses TRBV4-3 and TRBJ1-4; D is uncertain. Per germline, CDR1 LGHNA and CDR2 YSLEER. V shed 1 base and J shed 8 bases, with 11 bases lying between them. This CDR3 has 14 amino acids. DNA for the CDR3: TGCGCCAGCAGCCAAGGGGCAACGGGCGAAAAACTGTTTTTT. Translated: CASSQGATGEKLFF.

Many counts were recorded for this clonotype. V is TRBV6-5 and J is TRBJ2-1, with a weak D call TRBD2 (7 bases). Trimming removed 2 bases at V and 6 bases at J, with 14 bases between. This CDR3 is 15 amino acids long. The germline V gene encodes CDR1 MNHEY and CDR2 SVGAGI. The CDR3 bases are TGTGCCAGCAGTTACCCGGAGGGGGGGCCCAATGAGCAGTTCTTC. Residues: CASSYPEGGPNEQFF.

The sample holds many counts of this clonotype. The chain has TRBV27 and TRBJ2-7; D tentatively reads TRBD1 or TRBD2 (5 bases each). Germline V lookup: CDR1 MNHEY, CDR2 SMNVEV (reference sequence). This CDR3 spans 16 amino acids. V was clipped by 0 bases and J by 2 bases, with 14 bases between them. The CDR3 protein is CASSLSGVGYTYEQYF. The CDR3 DNA is TGTGCCAGCAGTTTATCGGGGGTTGGTTATACCTACGAGCAGTACTTC.

This clonotype was picked up many times. V and J are TRBV28 and TRBJ2-5; TRBD2 is a possible D gene (6 bases). V lost 4 bases and J lost 7, with 13 bases in between. The CDR3 loop spans 13 amino acids. In germline, CDR1 is MDHEN, CDR2 SYDVKM. CDR3 sequence reads: CASSYRLDGTQYF. In DNA, the CDR3 is TGTGCCAGCAGTTACCGACTAGACGGGACCCAGTACTTC.

This clonotype was picked up many times. In DNA, the CDR3 is TGTGCCAGCAGTTTAGTAGCATACAATGAGCAGTTCTTC. Amino acids: CASSLVAYNEQFF. The chain recombines TRBV12-3 or TRBV12-4 with TRBJ2-1; D is unresolved. V lost 1 base to trimming and J lost 4 bases, with 5 bases between them. CDR3 length: 13 amino acids.

This chain uses TRBV29-1 with TRBJ2-5; D uncertain. Germline CDR1 reads SQVTM; CDR2 reads ANQGSEA. The CDR3 spans 12 residues. V lost 0 bases and J 6 bases, leaving 8 bases between the germline ends. The CDR3: CSVEDPNKTQYF. As DNA, the CDR3 is TGCAGCGTTGAAGACCCTAATAAGACCCAGTACTTC.

This clonotype was counted between two and nine times. The rearrangement uses TRBV2 and TRBJ2-2, with 8 bases identical to TRBD2. The CDR3 spans 13 residues. The V gene end was trimmed by 7 bases and the J gene end by 5 bases; junction bases not matched to a gene: 3. Germline CDR1 and CDR2: SNHLY and FYNNEI. The CDR3 region is CASTGGGTGELFF. For the CDR3, the DNA is TGTGCCAGCACGGGAGGGGGGACCGGGGAGCTGTTTTTT.

This clonotype was observed many times. The V gene is TRBV9, the J gene TRBJ1-6; perhaps TRBD1 as D (5 bases). V shed 4 bases and J shed 8 bases, with 19 bases lying between them. CDR1 and CDR2 (germline): SGDLS, YYNGEE. The CDR3 is made up of 16 amino acids. This CDR3 reads CASSPTSRGEYSPLHF. The CDR3 nucleotides read TGTGCCAGCAGCCCGACCTCGAGGGGCGAGTATTCACCCCTCCACTTT.

V usage is TRBV18 and J usage is TRBJ2-1, with D perhaps given as TRBD1 or TRBD2 (5 bases each). The CDR3 runs 15 residues. The V end lost 1 base, the J end lost 6 bases, and 13 bases lay between the germline ends. Looked up from germline, CDR1 is KGHSH and CDR2 is LQKENI. The CDR3 region has the DNA TGTGCCAGCTCACCACGAGGGGTAGCTTGCAATGAGCAGTTCTTC. Protein sequence: CASSPRGVACNEQFF.